This T cell receptor (beta chain) is from a study of blood T cell repertoires in COVID-19 (dated by TCRdb to about 2020). About the full investigation: The collaborator samples originated in the United States, Italy and Spain and spanned the acute and convalescent phases of COVID-19. Subjects who had been exposed to COVID-19, were actively infected with it, or had recovered from it provided the deeply sampled blood TCRbeta repertoires that made up the dataset. Samples came from the ongoing ImmuneRACE study (first 160 participants) plus 1,254 subjects from 6 global collaborators. Where available, HLA class I and class II types were obtained from metadata supplied by the sample provider rather than from assay-based typing. The repertoires were released in a freely available public database intended as a resource for research on the immune response to SARS-CoV-2. Nearly every sample came with metadata listing a de-identified subject ID, COVID-19 status, age in years and sex. The prospective study material was composed of cDNA or gDNA derived from T cells, B-cell-depleted T cells, or PBMCs.

The paper's findings and limits, for the study overall: How much clinical and demographic metadata was included differed by source and by participant, and the metadata was provided uncurated.

TCRbeta CDR3 regions were amplified from genomic DNA using the immunoSEQ Assay, a bias-controlled multiplex PCR. The paper's processing steps were these. Within the assay, amplification of reference gene primers was used to estimate how many nucleated cells each sample contained. To quantify the absolute abundance of each unique TCRbeta CDR3 rearrangement, sequence reads were collapsed and filtered. Productive Simpson clonality was computed per sample as the square root of Simpson's diversity index over productive rearrangements. TCRdb retrieved this table from immuneACCESS and kept in-frame rearrangements only. Not all clones are present; in checked studies, unresolved V genes account for under half, and no reason is known for the remainder. V and J calls and clone size are as listed in that table; D and trimming were resolved from the DNA. A total of more than 150,000 clones appear in this sample, about four fifths of them only once. The ten top clones hold under 0.75% of the sample.

As to this clone: Its recognized antigen is unknown. Nothing much larger sits one base from this clone, and base qualities are not available.

Collaborating institutions collected whole blood in K2EDTA tubes following their own protocols. For TCRbeta analysis, collaborator samples were shipped as frozen whole blood, as isolated PBMCs, or as DNA extracted from either sample type. This receptor was identified in a man in his fifties or sixties with acute or convalescent COVID-19. The sequenced sample consisted of peripheral blood.

The nucleotides are TGTGCCATCAGTGAGTCGGGGGATATTTGGACAGGGCTTACAGATACGCAGTATTTT. This gives the protein CAISESGDIWTGLTDTQYF. The V and J segments used are TRBV10-3 and TRBJ2-3; 8 junctional bases match TRBD1. Taken from the germline V gene, the CDR1 and CDR2 loops are ENHRY and SYGVKD. From the cysteine up to the phenylalanine, the CDR3 has a length of 19 residues. The kept DNA is CDR3 alone, 57 bases in frame from the first base. Germline trimming: 0 bases from V, 3 bases from J; junction bases outside gene matches: 14.